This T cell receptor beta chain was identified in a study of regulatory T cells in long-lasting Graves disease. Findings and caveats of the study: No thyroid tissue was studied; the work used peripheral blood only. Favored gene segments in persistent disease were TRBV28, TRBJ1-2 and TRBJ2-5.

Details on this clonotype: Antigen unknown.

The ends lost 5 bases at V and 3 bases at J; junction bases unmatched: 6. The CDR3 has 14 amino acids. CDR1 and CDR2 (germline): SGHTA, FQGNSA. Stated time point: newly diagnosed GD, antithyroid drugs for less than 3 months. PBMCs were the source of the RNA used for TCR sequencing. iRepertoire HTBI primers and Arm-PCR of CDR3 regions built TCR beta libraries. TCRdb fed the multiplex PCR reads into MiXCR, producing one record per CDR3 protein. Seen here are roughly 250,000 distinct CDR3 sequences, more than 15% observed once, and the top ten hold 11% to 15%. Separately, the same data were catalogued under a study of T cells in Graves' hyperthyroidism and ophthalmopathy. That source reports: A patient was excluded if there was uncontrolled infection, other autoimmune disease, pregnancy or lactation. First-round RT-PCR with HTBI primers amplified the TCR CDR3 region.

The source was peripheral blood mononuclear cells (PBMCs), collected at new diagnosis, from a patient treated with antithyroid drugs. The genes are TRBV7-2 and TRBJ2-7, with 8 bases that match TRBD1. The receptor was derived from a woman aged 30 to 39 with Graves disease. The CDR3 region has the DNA TGTGCCAGCAGCATGGACAGGGCGAGCTACGAGCAGTACTTC. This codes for CASSMDRASYEQYF.